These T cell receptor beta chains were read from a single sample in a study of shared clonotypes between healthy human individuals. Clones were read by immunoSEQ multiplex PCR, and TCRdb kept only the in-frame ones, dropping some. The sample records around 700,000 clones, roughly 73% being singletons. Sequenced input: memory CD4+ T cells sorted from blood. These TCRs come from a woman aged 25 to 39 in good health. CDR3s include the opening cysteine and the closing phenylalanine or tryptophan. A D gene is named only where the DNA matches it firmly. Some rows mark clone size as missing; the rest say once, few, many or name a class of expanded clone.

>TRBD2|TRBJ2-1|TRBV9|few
TGTGCCAGCAGCGTAGCTAGCGGGAACTACAATGAGCAGTTCTTC
CASSVASGNYNEQFF
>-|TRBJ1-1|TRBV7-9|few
TGTGCCAGCAGAACCGGACAAGACACTGAAGCTTTCTTT
CASRTGQDTEAFF
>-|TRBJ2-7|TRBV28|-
TGTGCCAGCAGGACTATATGGGGACGAACCTACGAGCAGTACTTC
CASRTIWGRTYEQYF
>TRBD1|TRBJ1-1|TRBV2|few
TGTGCCAGCAGGACAGGGGAAAAGAACACTGAAGCTTTCTTT
CASRTGEKNTEAFF
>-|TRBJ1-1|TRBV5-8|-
TGTGCCAGCAGTCCGGACAGCGTAAGGACTGAAGCTTTCTTT
CASSPDSVRTEAFF
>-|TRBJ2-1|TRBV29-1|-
TGCAGCGTTGCGGCGAGCCCCGCCTACAATGAGCAGTTCTTC
CSVAASPAYNEQFF
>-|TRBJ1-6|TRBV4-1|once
TGCGCCAGCAGATCGGGACGGTGGAGCTCCTATAATTCACCCCTCCACTTT
CASRSGRWSSYNSPLHF
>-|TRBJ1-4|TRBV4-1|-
TGCGCCAGCAGCCGAGGGGGTGCGTTCGGATCTAATGAAAAACTGTTTTTT
CASSRGGAFGSNEKLFF
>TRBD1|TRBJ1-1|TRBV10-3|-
TGTGCCACGCATGGACAGGGAAAGAACACTGAAGCTTTCTTT
CATHGQGKNTEAFF
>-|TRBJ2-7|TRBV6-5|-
TGTGCCAGCAGTTTGGATTTCTACGAGCAGTACTTC
CASSLDFYEQYF
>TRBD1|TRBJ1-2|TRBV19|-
TGTGCCAGTTCCGACAGGGCTGGGAACTATGGCTACACCTTC
CASSDRAGNYGYTF
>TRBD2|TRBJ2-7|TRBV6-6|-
TGTGCCAGCACCCCTAGCGGGGGTTCCTACGAGCAGTACTTC
CASTPSGGSYEQYF
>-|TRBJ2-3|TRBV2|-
TGTGCCAGCAGTGAATATCGGAGTGAGGGGGGGGATACGCAGTATTTT
CASSEYRSEGGDTQYF
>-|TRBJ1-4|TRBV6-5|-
TGTGCCAGCAGTTACACGGGGGTGTCCGAAAAACTGTTTTTT
CASSYTGVSEKLFF
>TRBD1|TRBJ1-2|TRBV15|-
TGTGCCACCAGCTCACAGGGGGACTATGGCTACACCTTC
CATSSQGDYGYTF
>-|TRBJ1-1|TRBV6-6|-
TGTGCCAGCACTAGAGGGGAGGGGACTGAAGCTTTCTTT
CASTRGEGTEAFF
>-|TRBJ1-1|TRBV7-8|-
TGTGCCAGCAGCTTAAGACGTGGGATCCGAGGTAATGAAGCTTTCTTT
CASSLRRGIRGNEAFF
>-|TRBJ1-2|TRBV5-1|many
TGCGCCAGCAGCTTGAGTAGGGGAGGCTACACCTTC
CASSLSRGGYTF
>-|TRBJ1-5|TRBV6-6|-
TGTGCCAGCAGGGAAACGACCTTGGGCACCAATCAGCCCCAGCATTTT
CASRETTLGTNQPQHF
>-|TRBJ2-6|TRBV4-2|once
TGTGCCAGCAGCCAAGACTCCTCCCCAAGGACAGGGGCCAACGTCCTGACTTTC
CASSQDSSPRTGANVLTF
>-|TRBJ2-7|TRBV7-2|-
TGTGCCAGCAGCCACCCGGGGGGCGGGGTTTACGAGCAGTACTTC
CASSHPGGGVYEQYF
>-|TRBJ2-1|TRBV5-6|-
TGTGCCAGCAGCTTGTTTAATGAGCAGTTCTTC
CASSLFNEQFF
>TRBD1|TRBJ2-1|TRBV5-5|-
TGTGCCAGCAGCGGGACAGGGGGCGCATCTAGTAAGCAGTTCTTC
CASSGTGGASSKQFF
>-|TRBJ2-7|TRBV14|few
TGTGCCAGCAGCCAAGGCAGGCCAGGGCTCTACGAGCAGTACTTC
CASSQGRPGLYEQYF
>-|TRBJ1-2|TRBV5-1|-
TGCGCCAGCACCCCGATTCCGGGGGCGCAATATGGCTACACCTTC
CASTPIPGAQYGYTF
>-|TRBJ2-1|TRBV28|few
TGTGCCAGCAGTTTATCCTCTAATGAGCAGTTCTTC
CASSLSSNEQFF
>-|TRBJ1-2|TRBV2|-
TGTGCCAGCAGTGAAGCGCTTCGGGGGGGTATTTATGGCTACACCTTC
CASSEALRGGIYGYTF
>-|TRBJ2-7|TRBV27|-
TGTGCCAGCAGCCGCAAAGGGGGGTACGAGCAGTACTTC
CASSRKGGYEQYF
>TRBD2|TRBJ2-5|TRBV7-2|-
TGTGCCAGCAGCTTAGGTTGGTCGGGAGGGCCGCTGGAGACCCAGTACTTC
CASSLGWSGGPLETQYF
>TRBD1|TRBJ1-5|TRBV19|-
TGTGCCAGTAGTATGGGGGGGACCTACAGGGGCGATCAGCCCCAGCATTTT
CASSMGGTYRGDQPQHF
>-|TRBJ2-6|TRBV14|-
TGTGCCAGCAGCCTATACTCTGGGGCCAACGTCCTGACTTTC
CASSLYSGANVLTF
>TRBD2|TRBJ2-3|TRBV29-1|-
TGCAGCGTGGGGGTCAGCGGGAGTCGGGGAGATACGCAGTATTTT
CSVGVSGSRGDTQYF
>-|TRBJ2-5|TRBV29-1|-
TGCAGCGTGGGGGACGGTGCTGGCGAGACCCAGTACTTC
CSVGDGAGETQYF
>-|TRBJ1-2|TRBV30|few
TGTGCCTGGAGTGTTGGAGGGGACGCCTATGGCTACACCTTC
CAWSVGGDAYGYTF
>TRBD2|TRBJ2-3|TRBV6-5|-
TGTGCCAGCAGTTCTAGCGGGAGCGGAGGAGATACGCAGTATTTT
CASSSSGSGGDTQYF
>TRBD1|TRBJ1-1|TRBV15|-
TGTGCCACCAGCTTTGGGACAGGAGGAACTGAAGCTTTCTTT
CATSFGTGGTEAFF
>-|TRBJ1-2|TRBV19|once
TGTGCCAGTAGTATAGCACAATCAACGGGACCCGCTAACTATGGCTACACCTTC
CASSIAQSTGPANYGYTF
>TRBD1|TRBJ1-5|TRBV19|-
TGTGCCAGTAGTGACGGGACAGGGGACCATCAGCCCCAGCATTTT
CASSDGTGDHQPQHF
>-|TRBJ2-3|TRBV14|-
TGTGCCAGCAGCGCCCCGGGGCCGAGCGCGAGATTCCCAGATACGCAGTATTTT
CASSAPGPSARFPDTQYF
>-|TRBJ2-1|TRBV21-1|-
TGTGCCAGCAGCAAAGCGCAGGGACCCAACAATGAGCAGTTCTTC
CASSKAQGPNNEQFF
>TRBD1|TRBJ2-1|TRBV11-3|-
TGTGCCAGCAGCTTAGAGGTGGGACAGGGTCCCCATGAGCAGTTCTTC
CASSLEVGQGPHEQFF
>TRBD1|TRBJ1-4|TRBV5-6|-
TGTGCCAGCAGCTACGGACAGGCCAATGAAAAACTGTTTTTT
CASSYGQANEKLFF
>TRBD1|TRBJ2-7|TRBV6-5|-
TGTGCCAGCAGTTCGGGATATACAGGGGACGAGCAGTACTTC
CASSSGYTGDEQYF
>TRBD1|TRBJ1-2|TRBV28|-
TGTGCCAGCAGAACCGGGACAGGGGTGGATGGCTACACCTTC
CASRTGTGVDGYTF
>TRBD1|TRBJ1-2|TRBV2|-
TGTGCCAGCAGTACGCAAGGAGGACAGGGGGAGTTCTATGGCTACACCTTC
CASSTQGGQGEFYGYTF
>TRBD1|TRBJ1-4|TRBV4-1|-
TGCGCCAGCAGCCAGGGACAGTCACTTGAAAAACTGTTTTTT
CASSQGQSLEKLFF
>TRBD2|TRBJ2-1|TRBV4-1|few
TGCGCCAGCAGCCAAGCCTGGGGACTAGCGGGAGCTGAGCAGTTCTTC
CASSQAWGLAGAEQFF
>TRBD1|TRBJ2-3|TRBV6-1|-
TGTGCCAGCAGGAACACAGGGGTTCCAGATACGCAGTATTTT
CASRNTGVPDTQYF
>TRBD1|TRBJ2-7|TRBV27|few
TGTGCCAGCAGTCCCAACTCCGGGACAGGGGTCGAGCAGTACTTC
CASSPNSGTGVEQYF
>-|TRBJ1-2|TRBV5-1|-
TGCGCCAGCAGCCCACACAGCCTCGGAGAAGGCTACACCTTC
CASSPHSLGEGYTF
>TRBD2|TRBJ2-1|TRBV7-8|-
TGTGCCAGCAGCTTGGGACTAGTTTTCAATGAGCAGTTCTTC
CASSLGLVFNEQFF
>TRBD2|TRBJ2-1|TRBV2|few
TGTGCCAGCAGTGATGGGACTAGCGGGAGAGGCGAGCAGTTCTTC
CASSDGTSGRGEQFF
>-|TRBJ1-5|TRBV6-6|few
TGTGCCAGCAGACAGGGAGGAAATCAGCCCCAGCATTTT
CASRQGGNQPQHF
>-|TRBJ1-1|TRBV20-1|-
TGCAGTGCGAGACAGGACCGTGAAGCTTTCTTT
CSARQDREAFF
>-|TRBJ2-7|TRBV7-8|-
TGTGCCAGCAGCCATGGACGAGGATCCTACGAGCAGTACTTC
CASSHGRGSYEQYF
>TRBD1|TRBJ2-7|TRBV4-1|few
TGCGCCAGCAGCCAGACTTGGACAGGGGGTAGGACCTACGAGCAGTACTTC
CASSQTWTGGRTYEQYF
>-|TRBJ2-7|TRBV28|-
TGTGCCAGCGCCGGGACCAGCGGGCGAGAGCAGTACTTC
CASAGTSGREQYF
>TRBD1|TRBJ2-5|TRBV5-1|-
TGCGCCAGCAGCCACGGACAGGGGAGGCAGACCCAGTACTTC
CASSHGQGRQTQYF
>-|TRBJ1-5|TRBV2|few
TGTGCCAGCAGCGCTACAAGAAATAGCAATCAGCCCCAGCATTTT
CASSATRNSNQPQHF